These 28 T cell receptor beta chains came from one sample sequenced in a study of blood T cell repertoires in COVID-19. Profiled with immunoSEQ multiplex PCR; TCRdb holds only in-frame clones, not every one. The sample lists around 110,000 clones, approximately 90% occurring once. Input material: peripheral blood. The receptors stem from a man in his forties with acute or convalescent COVID-19.

The chain couples TRBV6-5 to TRBJ1-6; possible D gene TRBD1, 5 bases. This CDR3 region has 14 residues. Trimming left V 2 bases short and J 13 bases short, with 15 bases between. Germline CDR1 is MNHEY and CDR2 is SVGAGI. CDR3 sequence (DNA): TGTGCCAGCAGTTACCAGGGCCGCACCGGTCCCCTCCACTTT. It is translated as CASSYQGRTGPLHF.

The chain is built from TRBV2 and TRBJ1-2; tentative D call: TRBD1 (6 bases). The CDR3 consists of 13 residues. The germline V and J ends were trimmed by 5 bases and 8 bases, with 15 bases remaining between them. CDR1 is SNHLY and CDR2 is FYNNEI in the germline V gene. This chain's CDR3 is CASSLNREGGYTF. The CDR3 region has the DNA TGTGCCAGCAGTCTTAACAGGGAAGGCGGCTACACCTTC.

The CDR3 DNA reads TGTGCCAGAAGCCTCCCCGGGACAGGAGAGAACACTGAAGCTTTCTTT. Translation: CARSLPGTGENTEAFF. The chain is built from TRBV7-5 and TRBJ1-1; the table calls TRBD1, which could not be checked here. TRBV7-5 constitutes a pseudogene. The CDR3 is 16 amino acids.

The genes are TRBV18 and TRBJ1-4; possibly TRBD1 for D (5 bases). Germline CDR1 is KGHSH and CDR2 is LQKENI. V lost 3 bases, J lost 8 bases, and 22 bases lay in between. The CDR3 loop spans 17 amino acids. The CDR3 region is CASSPGGIQPTAEKLFF. The CDR3, as DNA: TGTGCCAGCTCACCGGGGGGGATACAGCCTACCGCGGAAAAACTGTTTTTT.

The chain is built from TRBV7-9 and TRBJ2-1, with 11 bases fitting TRBD2. This CDR3 is built from 14 residues. Germline V gene lookup returns CDR1 SEHNR and CDR2 FQNEAQ (reference sequence). Trimming removed 2 bases from V and 7 bases from J; junction bases left unmatched: 1. This CDR3 is CASSLTSGSNEQFF. The CDR3 bases are TGTGCCAGCAGCTTAACTAGCGGGAGTAATGAGCAGTTCTTC.

The V gene is TRBV2, the J gene TRBJ2-7; maybe TRBD1 (5 bases). The CDR3 loop spans 13 amino acids. The V gene's germline CDR1 is SNHLY and CDR2 FYNNEI. V was clipped by 5 bases and J by 0 bases, with 8 bases between them. The CDR3 DNA reads TGTGCCAGCAGTCAGGACAACTCCTACGAGCAGTACTTC. Its protein product is CASSQDNSYEQYF.

The chain combines TRBV10-3 with TRBJ1-1, with a possible D match to TRBD1 (6 bases). This CDR3 has 13 amino acids. V was cut by 7 bases and J by 2 bases, with 11 bases left in between. Germline V gene lookup returns CDR1 ENHRY and CDR2 SYGVKD. CDR3 nucleotides: TGTGCCATCACCCGGGACACCAACACTGAAGCTTTCTTT. It is translated as CAITRDTNTEAFF.

The genes are TRBV19 and TRBJ1-2; 9 positions match TRBD1. CDR3 length equals 15 residues. Unmatched junction bases numbered 12, after V lost 9 bases and J lost 4 bases. Germline V CDR1 and CDR2: LNHDA, SQIVND (reference sequence). In DNA, the CDR3 is TGTGCCAGCGAAACAGGGGGCCTCTCCTTCTATGGCTACACCTTC. Protein product: CASETGGLSFYGYTF.

The V and J genes are TRBV7-9 and TRBJ2-1; perhaps TRBD1 as D (5 bases). The V end lost 7 bases, the J end lost 7 bases, and 17 bases lay between the germline ends. Germline values: CDR1 SEHNR, CDR2 FQNEAQ (reference sequence). CDR3 length equals 14 residues. In DNA, the CDR3 is TGTGCCAGCAACCAAGGGGCGTTGTGGAATGAGCAGTTCTTC. Its translation: CASNQGALWNEQFF. The full variable domain, in which reference TRBV7-9 and TRBJ2-1 provide the parts outside the CDR3, is DTGVSQNPRHKITKRGQNVTFRCDPISEHNRLYWYRQTLGQGPEFLTYFQNEAQLEKSRLLSDRFSAERPKGSFSTLEIQRTEQGDSAMYLCASNQGALWNEQFFGPGTRLTVL.

CDR3 residues: CASSFTGTRNTGELFF. The CDR3 region has the DNA TGTGCCAGCAGCTTTACCGGGACTAGAAACACCGGGGAGCTGTTTTTT. The rearrangement uses TRBV5-5 and TRBJ2-2; 8 positions agree with TRBD2. This CDR3 is 16 amino acids long. Germline-derived CDR1 and CDR2 are SGHKS and YYEKEE (reference sequence). Germline trimming cut 2 bases from V and 2 bases from J; bases unmatched to any gene: 5.

This clone was seen a handful of times. The V and J genes are TRBV4-1 and TRBJ2-3; 11 bases align to TRBD2. After removal of 4 bases from V and 1 base from J, the junction contained 7 bases not matched to a gene. The CDR3 contains 17 residues. Germline V gives CDR1 MGHRA, CDR2 YSYEKL. The CDR3 reads CASSLIVSGGGTDTQYF. The CDR3 nucleotides are TGCGCCAGCAGCCTCATTGTTAGCGGGGGGGGCACAGATACGCAGTATTTT.

The V gene is TRBV5-1, the J gene TRBJ2-1, with TRBD1 identical over 7 bases. Germline CDR1 and CDR2: SGHRS and YFSETQ. With V trimmed by 7 bases and J by 0 bases, 16 bases remained unmatched. The CDR3 length is 18 residues. The CDR3 reads CASGSGQWPSSSYNEQFF. For the CDR3, the DNA is TGCGCCAGCGGTTCGGGACAGTGGCCATCGAGCTCCTACAATGAGCAGTTCTTC.

V is TRBV29-1 and J is TRBJ2-2, with unresolved D. The V gene's germline CDR1 is SQVTM and CDR2 ANQGSEA. The CDR3 has 15 amino acids. Trimming removed 0 bases from V and 1 base from J, with 9 bases in between. The CDR3 loop reads CSVEDQARNTGELFF. For the CDR3, the DNA is TGCAGCGTTGAAGATCAGGCGAGGAACACCGGGGAGCTGTTTTTT.

The rearrangement uses TRBV7-9 and TRBJ1-2; no reliable D call. The V and J ends lost 1 base and 2 bases respectively, with 5 bases between them. Germline V gives CDR1 SEHNR, CDR2 FQNEAQ (reference sequence). CDR3 length equals 13 residues. The CDR3 loop is CASSLEENYGYTF. The CDR3 DNA sequence: TGTGCCAGCAGCTTAGAGGAGAACTATGGCTACACCTTC.

This clone has just a few counts. The CDR3 here is CASSTRPEGKQFF. The CDR3, as DNA: TGTGCCAGCAGCACAAGACCGGAGGGGAAGCAGTTCTTC. The chain combines TRBV11-3 with TRBJ2-1, with D maybe TRBD2 (6 bases). The CDR3 covers 13 residues. The germline V gene encodes CDR1 SGHNT and CDR2 YENEEA. Between the trimmed V and J ends, which lost 5 bases and 11 bases, there was a span of 16 bases.

V usage is TRBV2 and J usage is TRBJ2-7, with 9 positions matching TRBD1. Germline CDR1 SNHLY, CDR2 FYNNEI. The CDR3 runs 14 residues. J gave up 2 bases and V 2 bases, and 1 base lay outside the gene matches. This CDR3 is CASSEWTGAYEQYF. In nucleotides, the CDR3 is TGTGCCAGCAGTGAATGGACAGGGGCCTACGAGCAGTACTTC.

V is TRBV30 and J is TRBJ2-5, with D possibly being TRBD1 (6 bases). V lost 0 bases, J lost 4 bases, and 12 bases lay in between. This CDR3 contains 14 residues. From germline, CDR1 is GTSNPN and CDR2 SVGIG (reference sequence). The CDR3 region has the DNA TGTGCCTGGAGTGTATTGGGGGCCTCAGAGACCCAGTACTTC. Its protein is CAWSVLGASETQYF.

Only one count was recorded for this clone. This chain uses TRBV4-3 with TRBJ2-5; 10 nucleotides line up with TRBD2. CDR3 length equals 18 residues. In germline, CDR1 is LGHNA, CDR2 YSLEER. Trimming at V came to 0 bases and at J to 4 bases, leaving 11 bases not matched to a gene. Here the CDR3 reads CASSQDMTSGPNGETQYF. In DNA form, the CDR3 reads TGCGCCAGCAGCCAAGATATGACTAGCGGGCCAAACGGAGAGACCCAGTACTTC.

V is TRBV3-1 (or the pseudogene TRBV3-2) and J is TRBJ1-1; no definite D call. The CDR3 contains 14 residues. V was shortened by 1 base and J by 5 bases, with 11 bases between the two germline ends. Germline loops: CDR1 LGHDT, CDR2 YNNKEL (reference sequence). CDR3 in amino acids: CASSQVEGLTEAFF. As DNA, the CDR3 is TGTGCCAGCAGCCAAGTCGAGGGTCTGACTGAAGCTTTCTTT.

The sample holds one count of this clone. The chain uses TRBV13 and TRBJ2-7; D is perhaps TRBD1 (6 bases). Germline V gives CDR1 PRHDT, CDR2 FYEKMQ (reference sequence). Between the trimmed V and J ends, which lost 5 bases and 1 base, there was a span of 21 bases. The CDR3 runs to 17 residues. DNA for the CDR3: TGTGCCAGCAGCCTTAGACAGGCCCACGTTCTGTCCTACGAGCAGTACTTC. Translation: CASSLRQAHVLSYEQYF.

The chain uses TRBV6-2 or TRBV6-3 and TRBJ2-6; D is unresolved. Per the germline V gene, CDR1 is MNHEY and CDR2 is SVGEGT. V dropped 6 bases and J dropped 2 bases, with 11 bases sitting between them. The CDR3 sequence is 15 residues long. The CDR3 sequence is CASSSDGAGANVLTF. DNA of the CDR3: TGTGCCAGCAGCTCAGACGGAGCTGGGGCCAACGTCCTGACTTTC.

This CDR3 is CASTNPLLGSYGYTF. The CDR3 nucleotides are TGTGCCAGCACCAACCCGTTGCTGGGGAGCTATGGCTACACCTTC. The chain links TRBV6-5 to TRBJ1-2; D is unclear. V was cut by 7 bases and J by 4 bases, with 19 bases left in between. The CDR3 is made up of 15 amino acids. CDR1 and CDR2 (germline): MNHEY, SVGAGI.

The chain has TRBV30 and TRBJ1-5; 8 bases map to TRBD1. Germline CDR1 and CDR2: GTSNPN and SVGIG (reference sequence). V shed 4 bases, J shed 4 bases, and the junction held 0 bases outside the gene matches. This CDR3 has 12 amino acids. CDR3 protein: CAWNRGNQPQHF. CDR3 nucleotides: TGTGCCTGGAACAGGGGGAATCAGCCCCAGCATTTT. Full variable domain (remainder filled in from reference TRBV30 and TRBJ1-5): SQTIHQWPATLVQPVGSPLSLECTVEGTSNPNLYWYRQAAGRGLQLLFYSVGIGQISSEVPQNLSASRPQDRQFILSSKKLLLSDSGFYLCAWNRGNQPQHFGDGTRLSIL.

V usage is TRBV30 and J usage is TRBJ2-1, with a possible D match to TRBD2 (6 bases). The germline V and J ends were trimmed by 5 bases and 5 bases, with 16 bases remaining between them. Looked up from germline, CDR1 is GTSNPN and CDR2 is SVGIG (reference sequence). This CDR3 comprises 14 residues. The CDR3 sequence is CAWATTRTDNEQFF. CDR3 DNA sequence: TGTGCCTGGGCTACGACTAGAACCGACAATGAGCAGTTCTTC. The full variable domain, completed using reference TRBV30 and TRBJ2-1, is SQTIHQWPATLVQPVGSPLSLECTVEGTSNPNLYWYRQAAGRGLQLLFYSVGIGQISSEVPQNLSASRPQDRQFILSSKKLLLSDSGFYLCAWATTRTDNEQFFGPGTRLTVL.

The genes are TRBV30 and TRBJ1-5; tentative D call: TRBD1 (6 bases). This CDR3 contains 13 residues. Per germline, CDR1 GTSNPN and CDR2 SVGIG (reference sequence). Trimming removed 5 bases at V and 4 bases at J, with 12 bases between. CDR3 sequence (DNA): TGTGCCTGGGAGGCAGGGGCGAATCAGCCCCAGCATTTT. Protein sequence: CAWEAGANQPQHF.

The J gene is TRBJ2-1, the V gene TRBV19; 7 bases fit TRBD2. V shed 7 bases and J 5 bases; nucleotides not matched to a gene: 8. The CDR3 contains 14 residues. CDR1 LNHDA and CDR2 SQIVND come from the germline V gene (reference sequence). CDR3 coding DNA: TGTGCCAGTAAGATTAGCGGGCCTAACAATGAGCAGTTCTTC. Residues: CASKISGPNNEQFF.

The chain couples TRBV6-2 or TRBV6-3 to TRBJ1-5; D not certain. Germline loops: CDR1 MNHEY, CDR2 SVGEGT. The germline V and J ends were trimmed by 7 bases and 6 bases, with 13 bases remaining between them. The CDR3 runs 13 residues. The CDR3 DNA reads TGTGCCAGCACCCCGGGGAGGGTTCAGCCCCAGCATTTT. Residues: CASTPGRVQPQHF.

This clone has only a few counts. The chain couples TRBV5-5 to TRBJ2-6; 8 bases match TRBD1. Germline V gene sequence: CDR1 SGHKS, CDR2 YYEKEE (reference sequence). The junction had 12 bases not matched to a gene; V was cut back by 6 bases and J by 4 bases. The CDR3 consists of 17 residues. The CDR3 DNA follows: TGTGCCAGCAAACTCTCAGGGGGCTACACCGGGGCCAACGTCCTGACTTTC. Translation: CASKLSGGYTGANVLTF.